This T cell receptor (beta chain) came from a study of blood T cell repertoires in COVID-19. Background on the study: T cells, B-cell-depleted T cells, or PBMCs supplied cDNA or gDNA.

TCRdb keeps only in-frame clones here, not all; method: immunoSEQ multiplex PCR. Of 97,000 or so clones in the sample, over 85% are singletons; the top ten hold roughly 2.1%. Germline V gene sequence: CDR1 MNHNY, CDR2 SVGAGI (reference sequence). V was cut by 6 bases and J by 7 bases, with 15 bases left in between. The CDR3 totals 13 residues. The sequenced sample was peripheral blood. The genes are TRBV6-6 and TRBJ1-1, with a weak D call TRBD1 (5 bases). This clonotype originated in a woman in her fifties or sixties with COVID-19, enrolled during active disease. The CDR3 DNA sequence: TGTGCCAGCAGCCCCGGCAGGACAATTGAAGCTTTCTTT. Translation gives CASSPGRTIEAFF.